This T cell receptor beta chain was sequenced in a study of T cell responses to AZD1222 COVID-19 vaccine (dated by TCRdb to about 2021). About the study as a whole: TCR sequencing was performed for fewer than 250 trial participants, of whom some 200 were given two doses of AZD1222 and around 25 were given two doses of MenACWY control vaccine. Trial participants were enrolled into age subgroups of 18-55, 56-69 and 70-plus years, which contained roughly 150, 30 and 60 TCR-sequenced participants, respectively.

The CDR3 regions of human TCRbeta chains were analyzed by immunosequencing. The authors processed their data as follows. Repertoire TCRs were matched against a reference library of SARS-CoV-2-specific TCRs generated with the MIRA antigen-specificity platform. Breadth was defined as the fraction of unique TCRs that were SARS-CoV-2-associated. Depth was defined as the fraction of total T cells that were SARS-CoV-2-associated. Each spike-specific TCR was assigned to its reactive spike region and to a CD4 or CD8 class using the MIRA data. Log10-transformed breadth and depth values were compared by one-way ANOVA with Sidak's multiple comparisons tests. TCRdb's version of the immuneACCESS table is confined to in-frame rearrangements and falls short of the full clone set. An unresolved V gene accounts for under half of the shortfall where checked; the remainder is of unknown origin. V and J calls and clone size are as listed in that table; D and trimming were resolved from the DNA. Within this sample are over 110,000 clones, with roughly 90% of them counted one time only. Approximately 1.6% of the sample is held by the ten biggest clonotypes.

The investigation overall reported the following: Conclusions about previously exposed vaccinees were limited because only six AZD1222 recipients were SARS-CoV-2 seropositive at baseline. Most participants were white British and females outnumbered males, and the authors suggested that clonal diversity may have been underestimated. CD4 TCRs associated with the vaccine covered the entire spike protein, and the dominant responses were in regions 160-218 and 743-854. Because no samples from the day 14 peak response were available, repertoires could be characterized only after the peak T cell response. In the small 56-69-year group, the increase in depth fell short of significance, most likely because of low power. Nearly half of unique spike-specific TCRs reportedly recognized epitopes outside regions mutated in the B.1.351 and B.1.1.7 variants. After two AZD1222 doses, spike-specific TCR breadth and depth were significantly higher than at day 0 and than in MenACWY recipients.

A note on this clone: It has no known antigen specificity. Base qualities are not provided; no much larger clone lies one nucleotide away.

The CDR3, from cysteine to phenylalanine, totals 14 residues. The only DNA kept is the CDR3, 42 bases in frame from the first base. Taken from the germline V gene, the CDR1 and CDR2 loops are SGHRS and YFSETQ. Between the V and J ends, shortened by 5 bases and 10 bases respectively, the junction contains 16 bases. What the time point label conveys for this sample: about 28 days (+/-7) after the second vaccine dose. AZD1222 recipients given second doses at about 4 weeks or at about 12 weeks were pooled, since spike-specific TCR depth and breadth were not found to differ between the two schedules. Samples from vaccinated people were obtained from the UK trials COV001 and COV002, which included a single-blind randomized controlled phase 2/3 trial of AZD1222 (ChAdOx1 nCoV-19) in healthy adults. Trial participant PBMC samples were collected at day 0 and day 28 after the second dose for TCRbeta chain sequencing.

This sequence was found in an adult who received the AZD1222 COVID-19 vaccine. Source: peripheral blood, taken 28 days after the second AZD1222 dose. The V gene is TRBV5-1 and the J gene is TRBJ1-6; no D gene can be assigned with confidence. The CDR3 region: CASSALEIRSPLHF. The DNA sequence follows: TGCGCCAGCAGTGCTTTAGAGATTAGGTCACCCCTCCACTTT.